Shown below are 28 T cell receptor beta chains from a single sample sequenced in a study of blood T cells in healthy people across ages. The authors ran a second PCR of about 7 to 11 cycles using a sample-barcoded 5' primer and a J-beta primer mix. MiXCR, run by TCRdb on the 5' RACE reads, gives a single entry per CDR3 protein. The sample lists 1.5 million to 2 million distinct CDR3 sequences; around half were seen once. The sequenced sample was blood. Receptors originate from a woman aged 35 to 49 in good health.

V and J are TRBV7-3 and TRBJ2-3; TRBD1 agrees at 7 bases. Germline V gene data show CDR1 as SGHTA and CDR2 as FQGTGA. The CDR3 covers 15 residues. V lost 5 bases to trimming and J lost 1 base; unmatched junction nucleotides: 6. Here the CDR3 DNA reads TGTGCCAGCAGCCCGGGCGACAGGGGCACAGATACGCAGTATTTT. Residues: CASSPGDRGTDTQYF.

Points on this clonotype: At one boundary the junction diverges from the germline segment, which might be a read error. This sequence joins TRBV12-3 or TRBV12-4 and TRBJ2-1; no definite D call. CDR3 length equals 12 residues. This chain's CDR3 is CASSLTADEKFF. As DNA, the CDR3 is TGTGCCAGCAGTTTAACGGCGGATGAGAAGTTCTTC.

The V gene is TRBV6-1, the J gene TRBJ2-7; tentative D call: TRBD2 (5 bases). The CDR3 contains 13 residues. CDR1 and CDR2 (germline): MNHNS, SASEGT. V was clipped by 4 bases and J by 3 bases, with 10 bases between them. The CDR3 DNA sequence: TGTGCCAGCAGTGTCGGGAACTACTACGAGCAGTACTTC. The encoded protein is CASSVGNYYEQYF.

The chain links TRBV5-1 to TRBJ2-5, with unresolved D. The germline CDR1 and CDR2 sequences are SGHRS and YFSETQ. The CDR3 length is 15 residues. V was pared by 3 bases and J by 4 bases, with 16 bases between. The CDR3 protein is CASSSTLRFRETQYF. DNA for the CDR3: TGCGCCAGCAGCTCCACTCTCAGGTTTCGAGAGACCCAGTACTTC.

V and J are TRBV12-3 or TRBV12-4 and TRBJ2-5; D is unresolved. Trimming took off 4 bases at V and 5 bases at J, with 17 bases between the two ends. This CDR3 is built from 15 residues. This chain's CDR3 is CASSYIASTLETQYF. The CDR3 region has the DNA TGTGCCAGCAGTTACATAGCTAGTACTCTGGAGACCCAGTACTTC.

This clonotype occurred a few times. This sequence joins TRBV4-2 and TRBJ1-4; a possible D gene is TRBD1 (5 bases). Per germline, CDR1 LGHNA and CDR2 YNFKEQ. This CDR3 is built from 15 residues. With 6 bases removed from V and 8 bases from J, the gap between germline ends came to 19 bases. CDR3 amino acids: CASSRGDAQGEKLFF. The CDR3 DNA reads TGTGCCAGCAGTCGCGGGGACGCCCAGGGAGAAAAACTGTTTTTT.

This sequence joins TRBV4-3 and TRBJ1-4; TRBD1 aligns across 9 bases. The CDR3 loop spans 14 amino acids. Germline lookup yields CDR1 LGHNA and CDR2 YSLEER. V trimming: 5 bases; J trimming: 8 bases; junction bases outside the gene matches: 6. CDR3 coding DNA: TGCGCCAGCAGCTCGGGACAGGGAAGCGAAAAACTGTTTTTT. The encoded protein is CASSSGQGSEKLFF.

The gene calls are TRBV4-1 and TRBJ2-3; 8 bases line up with TRBD2. Germline V CDR1 and CDR2: MGHRA, YSYEKL. The CDR3 sequence is 17 residues long. V lost 0 bases and J lost 6; bases outside the gene matches: 11. CDR3 region: CASSQDPRGGDWDTQYF. CDR3 DNA sequence: TGCGCCAGCAGCCAAGATCCACGGGGGGGCGACTGGGATACGCAGTATTTT.

This clonotype occurred a few times. The chain has TRBV9 and TRBJ2-5; the match to TRBD1 covers 7 bases. V lost 3 bases to trimming and J lost 3 bases; unmatched junction nucleotides: 8. The length of the CDR3 is 15 residues. Germline assignment: CDR1 SGDLS and CDR2 YYNGEE. The CDR3: CASSGSRDSKETQYF. In DNA, the CDR3 is TGTGCCAGCAGCGGCTCCCGGGACAGTAAAGAGACCCAGTACTTC.

The chain recombines TRBV3-1 with TRBJ1-2; TRBD1 agrees at 8 bases. The CDR3 covers 18 residues. In germline, CDR1 is LGHDT, CDR2 YNNKEL (reference sequence). V was pared by 4 bases and J by 0 bases, with 13 bases of the junction left unmatched. CDR3 nucleotides: TGTGCCAGCAGCCGGCAGGGGGCGCGTACGGCCTCTAACTATGGCTACACCTTC. Translated: CASSRQGARTASNYGYTF.

V usage is TRBV4-2 and J usage is TRBJ2-7; the match to TRBD1 covers 12 bases. Germline trimming cut 7 bases from V and 5 bases from J; bases unmatched to any gene: 6. The germline CDR1 and CDR2 sequences are LGHNA and YNFKEQ. The CDR3 runs to 14 residues. The CDR3 sequence is CASNRGQGANEQYF. The CDR3 nucleotides are TGTGCCAGCAACCGGGGACAGGGGGCGAACGAGCAGTACTTC.

The chain carries TRBV10-3 and TRBJ2-3, with D perhaps TRBD1 or TRBD2 (7 bases each). Germline lookup yields CDR1 ENHRY and CDR2 SYGVKD. Trimming shortened V by 3 bases and J by 5 bases, and 15 bases separated the two germline ends. The CDR3 length is 15 residues. The CDR3 nucleotides are TGTGCCATCAGTGACGGGAGGCAGGGGGGAGATACGCAGTATTTT. Its translation: CAISDGRQGGDTQYF.

The chain couples TRBV7-9 to TRBJ2-4; TRBD2 matches 8 bases. The germline gives CDR1 SEHNR, CDR2 FQNEAQ (reference sequence). This CDR3 spans 16 amino acids. With 3 bases clipped from V and 1 base from J, the junction kept 5 bases outside the gene matches. The CDR3 coding sequence is TGTGCCAGCAGCTTCCCCCCTAGCGGGGCCAAAAACATTCAGTACTTC. Its protein is CASSFPPSGAKNIQYF.

J is TRBJ2-1 and V is TRBV7-2; the D gene is possibly TRBD2 (7 bases). V lost 6 bases and J lost 0, with 15 bases in between. This CDR3 is 16 amino acids long. CDR1 and CDR2 from the germline V gene are SGHTA and FQGNSA. The CDR3 sequence: CASREGGLVSYNEQFF. The CDR3 coding sequence is TGTGCCAGCAGGGAGGGGGGGCTGGTCTCCTACAATGAGCAGTTCTTC.

V gene TRBV4-3 combines with J gene TRBJ1-2, with a possible D match to TRBD1 (6 bases). CDR1 and CDR2 from the germline V gene are LGHNA and YSLEER. CDR3 size: 15 residues. The V end was cut by 0 bases, the J end by 4 bases, with 12 bases between. DNA of the CDR3: TGCGCCAGCAGCCAAGATGTAGGCAGGGGCTATGGCTACACCTTC. As protein: CASSQDVGRGYGYTF.

The sample holds a few counts of this clonotype. V and J are TRBV7-9 and TRBJ1-2, with D unresolved. V was pared by 1 base and J by 2 bases, with 8 bases between. The CDR3 consists of 14 residues. The germline gives CDR1 SEHNR, CDR2 FQNEAQ (reference sequence). The CDR3 nucleotides are TGTGCCAGCAGCTTAGTAACTCAGAACTATGGCTACACCTTC. This gives the protein CASSLVTQNYGYTF. The complete variable domain, with remaining parts taken from reference TRBV7-9 and TRBJ1-2, reads DTGVSQNPRHKITKRGQNVTFRCDPISEHNRLYWYRQTLGQGPEFLTYFQNEAQLEKSRLLSDRFSAERPKGSFSTLEIQRTEQGDSAMYLCASSLVTQNYGYTFGSGTRLTVV.

With respect to this clonotype: At one end the junction does not follow the germline gene, possibly because of a read error. CDR3 protein: CASSPAGGANVLTF. CDR3 DNA sequence: TGTGCCAGCAGTCCCGCGGGTGGGGCCAACGTCTTGACTTTC. This chain uses TRBV12-3 or TRBV12-4 with TRBJ2-6; D is tentatively TRBD1 or TRBD2 (5 bases each). This CDR3 has 14 amino acids.

This clonotype was seen a few times. This chain connects TRBV5-1 to TRBJ2-7; 7 bases match TRBD1. The CDR3 extends over 13 amino acids. Germline V lookup: CDR1 SGHRS, CDR2 YFSETQ. The V and J ends lost 4 bases and 3 bases, in that order; junction bases with no gene match: 4. The CDR3 is CASSIDRVYEQYF. CDR3 DNA sequence: TGCGCCAGCAGCATAGACAGGGTCTACGAGCAGTACTTC.

This chain uses TRBV24-1 with TRBJ2-3, with a possible D match to TRBD2 (5 bases). Trimming removed 4 bases from V and 0 bases from J, with 13 bases in between. This CDR3 has 16 residues. Per germline, CDR1 KGHDR and CDR2 SFDVKD. DNA of the CDR3: TGTGCCACCAGTGACATCGGGAACCCTAGCACAGATACGCAGTATTTT. Protein sequence: CATSDIGNPSTDTQYF.

This clonotype turned up a few times. In nucleotides, the CDR3 is TGCAGCGTTGTATACAGGGTGGATGAGCAGTTCTTC. Translation gives CSVVYRVDEQFF. The V and J genes are TRBV29-1 and TRBJ2-1, with D tentatively TRBD1 (6 bases). The CDR3 runs 12 residues. Germline lookup yields CDR1 SQVTM and CDR2 ANQGSEA. V dropped 4 bases and J dropped 8 bases, with 12 bases sitting between them.

The V gene is TRBV6-6, the J gene TRBJ2-1; D may be TRBD1 (5 bases). With 7 bases removed from V and 12 bases from J, the gap between germline ends came to 19 bases. The CDR3 spans 13 residues. CDR1 and CDR2 (germline): MNHNY, SVGAGI (reference sequence). The CDR3 region is CASNNRVRGRQFF. The CDR3 DNA is TGTGCCAGCAATAATAGAGTAAGGGGAAGGCAGTTCTTC.

This clonotype was detected a few times. The chain employs TRBV28 and TRBJ2-7; D gene ambiguous. Germline values: CDR1 MDHEN, CDR2 SYDVKM. The CDR3 length is 14 residues. V lost 5 bases and J 1 base, leaving 12 bases between the germline ends. CDR3 bases: TGTGCCAGCAGTCCCTACGACATATCCTACGAGCAGTACTTC. Protein sequence: CASSPYDISYEQYF.

The genes are TRBV7-9 and TRBJ1-1; 8 bases map to TRBD1. The junction had 6 bases not matched to a gene; V was cut back by 5 bases and J by 7 bases. The CDR3 has 13 amino acids. Germline V gives CDR1 SEHNR, CDR2 FQNEAQ (reference sequence). The CDR3 region is CASSLRQGSEAFF. In DNA form, the CDR3 reads TGTGCCAGCAGCCTACGACAGGGGAGTGAAGCTTTCTTT.

The chain carries TRBV6-2 or TRBV6-3 and TRBJ2-1, with 10 bases identical to TRBD1. The V gene end was trimmed by 7 bases and the J gene end by 8 bases; junction bases not matched to a gene: 11. The germline V gene encodes CDR1 MNHEY and CDR2 SVGEGT. The CDR3 runs to 15 residues. As DNA, the CDR3 is TGTGCCAGCACTTTGGTCGGGACAGGGGCCCATGAGCAGTTCTTC. Encoded protein: CASTLVGTGAHEQFF.

There are a few counts of this clonotype. The chain couples TRBV4-3 to TRBJ2-1; D is uncertain. The germline CDR1 and CDR2 sequences are LGHNA and YSLEER. This CDR3 has 12 residues. The V gene lost 0 bases and the J gene lost 10 bases, with 7 bases spanning the gap. CDR3 amino acids: CASSQDNGEQFF. Written as DNA, the CDR3 is TGCGCCAGCAGCCAAGATAACGGGGAGCAGTTCTTC.

This chain joins TRBV11-2 and TRBJ2-1, with unresolved D. Germline assignment: CDR1 SGHAT and CDR2 FQNNGV. The CDR3 consists of 16 residues. The V gene lost 0 bases and the J gene lost 2 bases, with 11 bases spanning the gap. The CDR3 reads CASSLEAAPTYNEQFF. CDR3 coding DNA: TGTGCCAGCAGCTTAGAGGCTGCGCCGACCTACAATGAGCAGTTCTTC. Full variable domain (missing parts from reference TRBV11-2 and TRBJ2-1): EAGVAQSPRYKIIEKRQSVAFWCNPISGHATLYWYQQILGQGPKLLIQFQNNGVVDDSQLPKDRFSAERLKGVDSTLKIQPAKLEDSAVYLCASSLEAAPTYNEQFFGPGTRLTVL.

The chain recombines TRBV7-2 with TRBJ2-4; D may match TRBD1 or TRBD2 (6 bases each). This CDR3 is 14 amino acids long. Trimming removed 2 bases from V and 8 bases from J, with 13 bases in between. Germline CDR1 is SGHTA and CDR2 is FQGNSA. CDR3 region: CASSLFGGTDIQYF. In nucleotides, the CDR3 is TGTGCCAGCAGCTTATTCGGGGGCACGGACATTCAGTACTTC.

The V call is TRBV28, the J call TRBJ2-1; tentatively, D is TRBD2 (5 bases). V was clipped by 5 bases and J by 10 bases, with 15 bases between them. Per the germline V gene, CDR1 is MDHEN and CDR2 is SYDVKM. The CDR3 consists of 13 residues. CDR3 bases: TGTGCCAGCAGTCCCATACCTAGCCGAGAGCAGTTCTTC. Protein sequence: CASSPIPSREQFF.